The rows below give T cell receptor beta chains drawn from one sample of a study of post-analysis software for immune sequencing data. TCRdb re-called the PCR reads with MiXCR, one entry per CDR3 protein. Here the sample spans fewer than 550,000 distinct CDR3 sequences, around 31% being singletons. Sequenced input: blood. Receptor source: a girl aged 2-17 years with multiple sclerosis. CDR3s include the opening cysteine and the closing phenylalanine or tryptophan. Each record gives: clone size, J gene, D gene, V gene, CDR3 protein, CDR3 DNA. A D gene is named only where the DNA matches it firmly. Part of the rows lack a size; the others show once, few, many or a class for expanded clones.

size: few
J: TRBJ2-6
D: TRBD2
V: TRBV4-1
CDR3: CASSHQLGLAGVGANVLTF
DNA: TGCGCCAGCAGTCATCAACTTGGACTAGCGGGGGTCGGGGCCAACGTCCTGACTTTC

size: NA
J: TRBJ2-2
D: NA
V: TRBV7-2
CDR3: CVSSLAHGTRTSGELFF
DNA: TGTGTCAGCAGCTTAGCTCACGGGACCCGAACGTCCGGGGAGCTGTTTTTT

size: NA
J: TRBJ2-1
D: NA
V: TRBV4-1
CDR3: CASSQDPRFNEQFF
DNA: TGCGCCAGCAGCCAAGATCCGAGGTTCAATGAGCAGTTCTTC

size: few
J: TRBJ2-5
D: TRBD2
V: TRBV29-1
CDR3: CSVGFFRGGPETQYF
DNA: TGCAGCGTTGGGTTCTTTCGGGGGGGGCCGGAGACCCAGTACTTC

size: NA
J: TRBJ2-1
D: TRBD2
V: TRBV18
CDR3: CASSQSAGGPPNEQFF
DNA: TGTGCCAGCTCCCAGTCAGCGGGGGGGCCACCCAATGAGCAGTTCTTC

size: NA
J: TRBJ2-5
D: TRBD2
V: TRBV9
CDR3: CASSASGGLPETQYF
DNA: TGTGCCAGCAGCGCCAGCGGGGGGCTCCCGGAGACCCAGTACTTC

size: few
J: TRBJ2-6
D: NA
V: TRBV24-1
CDR3: CATSDPGSISGANVLTF
DNA: TGTGCCACCAGTGACCCAGGGAGTATCTCTGGGGCCAACGTCCTGACTTTC

size: NA
J: TRBJ2-1
D: NA
V: TRBV9
CDR3: CASSLDLPVSSYNEQFF
DNA: TGTGCCAGCAGCCTTGATCTCCCGGTCAGCTCCTACAATGAGCAGTTCTTC

size: NA
J: TRBJ1-2
D: TRBD1
V: TRBV6-1
CDR3: CASSAGTGVIVYGYTF
DNA: TGTGCCAGCAGTGCCGGGACAGGCGTAATTGTCTATGGCTACACCTTC

size: NA
J: TRBJ1-2
D: NA
V: TRBV29-1
CDR3: CSVVGQDYGYTF
DNA: TGCAGCGTTGTTGGGCAAGACTATGGCTACACCTTC